This T cell receptor (beta chain) is drawn from a study of blood T cell repertoires in COVID-19. Looking at the study overall: From the United States, Italy and Spain came samples of acute and convalescent COVID-19.

Some clones are missing from TCRdb's copy, which holds only in-frame ones; the method was immunoSEQ multiplex PCR. The sample contains a few hundred thousand clones, roughly 90% of which appear only once. Deletions cut 5 bases from V and 1 base from J, with 11 bases between. Germline-derived CDR1 and CDR2 are SEHNR and FQNEAQ (reference sequence). The CDR3 length is 14 residues. The chain couples TRBV7-9 to TRBJ1-1; D gene unclear. Source material: PBMCs or T cells enriched from blood (not recorded which). The TCR sequence derives from a woman aged 25 to 39 who had recovered from COVID-19. As DNA, the CDR3 is TGTGCCAGCAGCCAACAACGGGAGAACACTGAAGCTTTCTTT. It encodes CASSQQRENTEAFF.